This paragraph reports one TCR beta chain. The data were obtained in a study of monozygotic twins with inflammatory bowel disease. The CDR3 has 13 amino acids. Per germline, CDR1 KGHSH and CDR2 LQKENI. TCRdb re-called the 5' RACE reads and shows each CDR3 protein once, DNA omitted. The listing contains some 170,000 distinct CDR3 sequences. The clonotype originates from a human donor with ulcerative colitis or Crohn's disease, or a healthy co-twin of an affected twin (not recorded which). Input material: blood. The V call is TRBV18, the J call TRBJ2-2; TCRdb's D call of TRBD2 is untestable without DNA. The CDR3: CASSPGGLGELFF. The full variable domain, its missing parts supplied by reference TRBV18 and TRBJ2-2, is NAGVMQNPRHLVRRRGQEARLRCSPMKGHSHVYWYRQLPEEGLKFMVYLQKENIIDESGMPKERFSAEFPKEGPSILRIQQVVRGDSAAYFCASSPGGLGELFFGEGSRLTVL.